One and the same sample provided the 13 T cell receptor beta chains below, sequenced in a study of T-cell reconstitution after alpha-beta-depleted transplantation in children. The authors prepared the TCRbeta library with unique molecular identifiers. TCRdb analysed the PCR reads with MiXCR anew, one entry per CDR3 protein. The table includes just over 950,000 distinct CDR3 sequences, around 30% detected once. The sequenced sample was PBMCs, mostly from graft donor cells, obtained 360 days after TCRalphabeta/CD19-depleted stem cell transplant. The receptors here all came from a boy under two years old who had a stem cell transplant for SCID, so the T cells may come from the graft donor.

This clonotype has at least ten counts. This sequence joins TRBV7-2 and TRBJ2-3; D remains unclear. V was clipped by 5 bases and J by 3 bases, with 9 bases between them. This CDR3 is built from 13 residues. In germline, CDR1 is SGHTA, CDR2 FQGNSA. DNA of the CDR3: TGTGCCAGCAGCGAGTTCGGGACAGATACGCAGTATTTT. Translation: CASSEFGTDTQYF.

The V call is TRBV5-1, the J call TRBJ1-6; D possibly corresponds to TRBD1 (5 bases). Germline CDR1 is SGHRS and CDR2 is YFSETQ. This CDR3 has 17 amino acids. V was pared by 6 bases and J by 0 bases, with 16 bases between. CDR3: CASKPGAASSYNSPLHF. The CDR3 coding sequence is TGCGCCAGCAAGCCCGGGGCCGCAAGCTCCTATAATTCACCCCTCCACTTT. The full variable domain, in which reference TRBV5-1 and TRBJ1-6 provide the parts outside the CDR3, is KAGVTQTPRYLIKTRGQQVTLSCSPISGHRSVSWYQQTPGQGLQFLFEYFSETQRNKGNFPGRFSGRQFSNSRSEMNVSTLELGDSALYLCASKPGAASSYNSPLHFGNGTRLTVT.

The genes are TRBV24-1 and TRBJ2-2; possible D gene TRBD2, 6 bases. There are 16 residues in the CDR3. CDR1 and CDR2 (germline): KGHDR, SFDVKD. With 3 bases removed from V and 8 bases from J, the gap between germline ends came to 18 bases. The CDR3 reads CATSDRTGLPIGELFF. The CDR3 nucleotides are TGTGCCACCAGTGATCGAACGGGACTCCCTATTGGGGAGCTGTTTTTT.

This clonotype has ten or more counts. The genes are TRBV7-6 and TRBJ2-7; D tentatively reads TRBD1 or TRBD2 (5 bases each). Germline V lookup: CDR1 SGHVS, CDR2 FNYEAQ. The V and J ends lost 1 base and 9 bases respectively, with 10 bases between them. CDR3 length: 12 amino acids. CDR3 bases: TGTGCCAGCAGCTTAGTGCAGGGAGTGCAGTACTTC. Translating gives CASSLVQGVQYF.

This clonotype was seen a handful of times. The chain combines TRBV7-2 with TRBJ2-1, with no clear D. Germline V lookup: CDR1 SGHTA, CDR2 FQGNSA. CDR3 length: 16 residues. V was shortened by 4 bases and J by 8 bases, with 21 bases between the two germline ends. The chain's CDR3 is CASSSLRSLGSHEQFF. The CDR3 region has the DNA TGTGCCAGCAGCTCTCTCCGCTCCCTCGGCTCCCATGAGCAGTTCTTC.

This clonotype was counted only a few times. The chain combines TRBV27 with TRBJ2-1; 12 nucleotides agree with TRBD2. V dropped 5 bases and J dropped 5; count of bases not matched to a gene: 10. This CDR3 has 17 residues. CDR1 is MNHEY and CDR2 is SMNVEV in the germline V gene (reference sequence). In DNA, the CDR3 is TGTGCCAGCAGTATACTAGGACTAGCGGGGTTTAACAATGAGCAGTTCTTC. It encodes CASSILGLAGFNNEQFF.

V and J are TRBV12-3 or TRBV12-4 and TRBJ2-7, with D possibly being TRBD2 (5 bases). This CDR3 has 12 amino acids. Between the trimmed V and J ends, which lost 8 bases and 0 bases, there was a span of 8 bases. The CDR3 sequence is CASGLASYEQYF. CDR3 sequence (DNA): TGTGCCAGCGGACTGGCCTCCTACGAGCAGTACTTC.

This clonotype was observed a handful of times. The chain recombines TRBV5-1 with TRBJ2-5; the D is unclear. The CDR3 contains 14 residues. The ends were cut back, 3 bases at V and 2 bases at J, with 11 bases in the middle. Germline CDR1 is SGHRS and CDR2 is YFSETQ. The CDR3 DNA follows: TGCGCCAGCAGCTCGGGTCTAGGACAAGAGACCCAGTACTTC. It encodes CASSSGLGQETQYF.

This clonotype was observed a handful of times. The CDR3 here is CASSQPPGASSYNEQFF. The CDR3 region has the DNA TGCGCCAGCAGCCAACCGCCAGGCGCGTCCTCCTACAATGAGCAGTTCTTC. The rearrangement links TRBV4-1 to TRBJ2-1; D is undetermined. CDR1 and CDR2 (germline): MGHRA, YSYEKL. The CDR3 has 17 amino acids. The V and J ends lost 2 bases and 0 bases respectively, with 14 bases between them.

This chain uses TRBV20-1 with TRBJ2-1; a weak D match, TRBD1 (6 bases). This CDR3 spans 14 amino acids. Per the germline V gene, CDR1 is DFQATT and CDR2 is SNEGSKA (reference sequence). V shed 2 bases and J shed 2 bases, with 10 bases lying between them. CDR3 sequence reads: CSARLQGPYNEQFF. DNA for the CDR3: TGCAGTGCTAGACTGCAGGGGCCCTACAATGAGCAGTTCTTC.

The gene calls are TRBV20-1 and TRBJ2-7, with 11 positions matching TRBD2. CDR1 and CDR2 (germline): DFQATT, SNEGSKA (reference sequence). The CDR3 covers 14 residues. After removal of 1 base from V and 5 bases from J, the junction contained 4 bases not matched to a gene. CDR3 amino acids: CSARVLAGDDEQYF. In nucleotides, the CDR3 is TGCAGTGCTAGAGTACTAGCGGGGGACGACGAGCAGTACTTC.

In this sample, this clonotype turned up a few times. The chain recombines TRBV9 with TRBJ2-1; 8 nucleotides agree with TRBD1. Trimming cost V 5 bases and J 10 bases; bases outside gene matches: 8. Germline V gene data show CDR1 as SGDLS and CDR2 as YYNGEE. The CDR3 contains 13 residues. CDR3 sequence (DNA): TGTGCCAGCAGTTTGACAGGGGCCGAGGAGCAGTTCTTC. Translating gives CASSLTGAEEQFF.

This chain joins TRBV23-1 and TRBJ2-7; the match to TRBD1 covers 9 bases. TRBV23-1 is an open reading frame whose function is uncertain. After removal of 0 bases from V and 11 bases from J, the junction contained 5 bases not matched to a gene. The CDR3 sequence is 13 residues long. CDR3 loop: CASSQSGQGLKYF. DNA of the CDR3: TGCGCCAGCAGTCAATCGGGACAGGGTCTGAAGTACTTC.